This T cell receptor beta chain stems from a study of blood T cell repertoires in COVID-19. On the study more broadly: There were acute and convalescent COVID-19 samples, and they came from the United States, Italy and Spain. PBMCs, B-cell-depleted T cells, or T cells were the source of the cDNA or gDNA that made up the material.

V was pared by 5 bases and J by 8 bases, with 21 bases between. The CDR3 has 15 residues. CDR1 is MDHEN, CDR2 SYDVKM, per germline. Per the study methods: Reference gene primers were amplified, and this amplification served to estimate nucleated cell counts. TCRdb's table, derived via immunoSEQ multiplex PCR, lists solely in-frame clones and lacks some. That table gives V, J and clone size, and the DNA gave D and trimming. The sample records 30,000 to 40,000 clones, over 75% being singletons. Specimen: peripheral blood. The V gene is TRBV28, the J gene TRBJ1-2; tentative D call: TRBD1 (6 bases). The sequence was obtained from a human donor in a cohort sampled during active COVID-19. CDR3 nucleotides: TGTGCCAGCAGTCCGTCCGGGAGGGGGATGTACGGCTACACCTTC. Protein product: CASSPSGRGMYGYTF.